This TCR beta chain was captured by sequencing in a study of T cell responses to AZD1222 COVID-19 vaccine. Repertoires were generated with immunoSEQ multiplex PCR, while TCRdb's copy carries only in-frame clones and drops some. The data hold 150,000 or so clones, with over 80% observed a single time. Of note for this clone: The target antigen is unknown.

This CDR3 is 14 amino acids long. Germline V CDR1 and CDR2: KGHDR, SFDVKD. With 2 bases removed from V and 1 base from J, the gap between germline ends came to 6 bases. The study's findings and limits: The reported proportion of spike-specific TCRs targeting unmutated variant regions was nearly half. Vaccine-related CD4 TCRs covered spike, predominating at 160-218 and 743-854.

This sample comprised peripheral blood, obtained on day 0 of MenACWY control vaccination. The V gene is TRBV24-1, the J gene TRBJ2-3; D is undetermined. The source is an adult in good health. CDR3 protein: CATSDWRRTDTQYF. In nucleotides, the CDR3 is TGTGCCACCAGTGATTGGCGGCGCACAGATACGCAGTATTTT.